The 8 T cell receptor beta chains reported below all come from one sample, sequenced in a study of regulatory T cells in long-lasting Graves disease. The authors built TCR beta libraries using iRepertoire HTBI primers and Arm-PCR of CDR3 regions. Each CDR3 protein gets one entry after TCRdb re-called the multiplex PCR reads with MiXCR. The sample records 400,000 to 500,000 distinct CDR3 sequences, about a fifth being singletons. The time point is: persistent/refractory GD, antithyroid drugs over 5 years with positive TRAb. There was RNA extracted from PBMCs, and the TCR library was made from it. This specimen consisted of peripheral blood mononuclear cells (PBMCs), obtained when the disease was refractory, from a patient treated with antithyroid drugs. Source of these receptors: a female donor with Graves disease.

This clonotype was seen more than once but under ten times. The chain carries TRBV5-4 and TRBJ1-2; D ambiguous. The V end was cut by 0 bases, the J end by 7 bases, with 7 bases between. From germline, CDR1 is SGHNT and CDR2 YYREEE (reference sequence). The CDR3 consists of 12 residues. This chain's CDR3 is CASSLVSGGYTF. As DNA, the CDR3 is TGTGCCAGCAGCTTGGTTTCCGGTGGCTACACCTTC.

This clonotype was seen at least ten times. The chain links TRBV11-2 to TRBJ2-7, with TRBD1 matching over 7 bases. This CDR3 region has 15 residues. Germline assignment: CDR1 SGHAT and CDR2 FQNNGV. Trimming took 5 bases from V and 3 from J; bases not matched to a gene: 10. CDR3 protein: CASSPPTGKGYEQYF. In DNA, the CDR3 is TGTGCCAGCAGCCCACCGACAGGGAAAGGCTACGAGCAGTACTTC.

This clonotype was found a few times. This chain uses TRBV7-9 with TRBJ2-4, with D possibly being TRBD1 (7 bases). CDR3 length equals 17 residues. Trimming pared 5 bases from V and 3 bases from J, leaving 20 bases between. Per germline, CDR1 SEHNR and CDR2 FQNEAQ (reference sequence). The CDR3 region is CASSPWDSGSGKNIQYF. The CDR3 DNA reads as TGTGCCAGCAGCCCTTGGGACAGCGGGTCGGGCAAAAACATTCAGTACTTC.

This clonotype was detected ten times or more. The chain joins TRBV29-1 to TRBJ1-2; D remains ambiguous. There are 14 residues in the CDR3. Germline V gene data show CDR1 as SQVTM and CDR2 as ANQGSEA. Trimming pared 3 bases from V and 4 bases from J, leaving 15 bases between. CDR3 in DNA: TGCAGCGTTGAGCCCATCGAGGAACCCTATGGCTACACCTTC. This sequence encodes CSVEPIEEPYGYTF.

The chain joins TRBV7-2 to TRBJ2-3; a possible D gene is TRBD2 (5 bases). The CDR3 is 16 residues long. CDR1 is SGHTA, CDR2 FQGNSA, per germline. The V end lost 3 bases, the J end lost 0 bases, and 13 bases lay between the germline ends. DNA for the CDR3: TGTGCCAGCAGCTTGAGAATAGCGTCTAGCACAGATACGCAGTATTTT. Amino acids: CASSLRIASSTDTQYF.

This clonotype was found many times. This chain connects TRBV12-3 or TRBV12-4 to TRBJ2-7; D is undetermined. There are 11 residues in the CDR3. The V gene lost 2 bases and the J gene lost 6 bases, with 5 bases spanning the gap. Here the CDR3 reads CASSLYGEQYF. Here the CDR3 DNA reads TGTGCCAGCAGTTTATATGGCGAGCAGTACTTC.

CDR3 coding DNA: TGTGCCAGCAGCCTACAACCCCGACAGGGCTCCAACACCGGGGAGCTGTTTTTT. Its translation: CASSLQPRQGSNTGELFF. The chain has TRBV7-3 and TRBJ2-2; 7 nucleotides align to TRBD1. This CDR3 has 18 amino acids. With V trimmed by 5 bases and J by 2 bases, 14 bases remained unmatched. Germline V gene data show CDR1 as SGHTA and CDR2 as FQGTGA.

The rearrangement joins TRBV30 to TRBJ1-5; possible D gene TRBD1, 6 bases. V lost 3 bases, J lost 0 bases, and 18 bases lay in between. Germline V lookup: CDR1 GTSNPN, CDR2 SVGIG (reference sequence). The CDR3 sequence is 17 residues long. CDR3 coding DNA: TGTGCCTGGAGCTCGGGGGGCCGTTACCCTAGCAATCAGCCCCAGCATTTT. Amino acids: CAWSSGGRYPSNQPQHF.